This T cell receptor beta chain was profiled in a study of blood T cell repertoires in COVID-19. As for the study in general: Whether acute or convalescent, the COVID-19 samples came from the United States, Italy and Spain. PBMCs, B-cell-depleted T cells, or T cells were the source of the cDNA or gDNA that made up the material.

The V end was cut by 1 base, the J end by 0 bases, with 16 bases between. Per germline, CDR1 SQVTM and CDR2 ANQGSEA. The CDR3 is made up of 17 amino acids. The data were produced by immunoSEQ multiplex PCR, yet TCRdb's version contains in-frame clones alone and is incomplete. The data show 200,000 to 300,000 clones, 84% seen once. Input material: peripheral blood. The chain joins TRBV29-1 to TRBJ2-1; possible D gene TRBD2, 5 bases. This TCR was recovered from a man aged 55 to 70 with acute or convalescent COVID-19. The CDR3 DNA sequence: TGCAGCGTTGAAGGGGTCGGCGGGCGGAGCTCCTACAATGAGCAGTTCTTC. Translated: CSVEGVGGRSSYNEQFF.